These T cell receptor beta chains were read from a single sample in a study of T cell responses to AZD1222 COVID-19 vaccine. Sequenced by immunoSEQ multiplex PCR; TCRdb stores in-frame clones only, minus some. This sample has about 150,000 clones; more than 85% occur once, and the top ten carry more than 1.3%. The specimen comprised peripheral blood, sampled on day 0 of AZD1222 vaccination. These receptors were taken from an adult in good health. CDR3s include the opening cysteine and the closing phenylalanine or tryptophan. Fields, in order: D gene, V gene, J gene, clone size, CDR3 DNA, CDR3 protein. D genes are given only for firm matches. A clone size is listed for some rows: how often the clone was seen (once, few, many), or a class if it is expanded.

d_call: -
v_call: TRBV13
j_call: TRBJ1-6
clone_size: once
cdr3_nt: TGTGCCAGCAGCTTAATGTCAGGGGAGGATTCACCCCTCCACTTT
cdr3_aa: CASSLMSGEDSPLHF

d_call: -
v_call: TRBV7-8
j_call: TRBJ2-7
clone_size: -
cdr3_nt: TGTGCCAGCAGCAATAGGTCACTAGTAGGCTACGAGCAGTACTTC
cdr3_aa: CASSNRSLVGYEQYF

d_call: -
v_call: TRBV7-8
j_call: TRBJ1-2
clone_size: -
cdr3_nt: TGTGCCAGCAGCGGAGACAGGTACGCCAACTATGGCTACACCTTC
cdr3_aa: CASSGDRYANYGYTF

d_call: -
v_call: TRBV27
j_call: TRBJ2-7
clone_size: -
cdr3_nt: TGTGCCAGCAGTTCCGTAGTTACGGGTTACGAGCAGTACTTC
cdr3_aa: CASSSVVTGYEQYF

d_call: -
v_call: TRBV12-3/TRBV12-4
j_call: TRBJ2-7
clone_size: -
cdr3_nt: TGTGCCAGCAGCCCAAGGGCGGTCTACGAGCAGTACTTC
cdr3_aa: CASSPRAVYEQYF

d_call: TRBD1
v_call: TRBV7-2
j_call: TRBJ2-7
clone_size: -
cdr3_nt: TGTGCCAGCAGCTCTCGGACAGGGGACACCTACGAGCAGTACTTC
cdr3_aa: CASSSRTGDTYEQYF

d_call: -
v_call: TRBV5-6
j_call: TRBJ2-3
clone_size: -
cdr3_nt: TGTGCCAGCAGCGCGAGAGGGGGGATCATCACAGATACGCAGTATTTT
cdr3_aa: CASSARGGIITDTQYF

d_call: -
v_call: TRBV10-2
j_call: TRBJ1-1
clone_size: once
cdr3_nt: TGCGCCAGCAGTGTGACAGAGAACACTGAAGCTTTCTTT
cdr3_aa: CASSVTENTEAFF

d_call: -
v_call: TRBV11-3
j_call: TRBJ2-1
clone_size: -
cdr3_nt: TGTGCCAGCAGCCCCTCCGTAAATGAGCAGTTCTTC
cdr3_aa: CASSPSVNEQFF

d_call: -
v_call: TRBV10-3
j_call: TRBJ1-5
clone_size: -
cdr3_nt: TGTGCCATCAGTGAGTCGGGGGGTTCTCATCAGCCCCAGCATTTT
cdr3_aa: CAISESGGSHQPQHF

d_call: -
v_call: TRBV5-1
j_call: TRBJ2-2
clone_size: -
cdr3_nt: TGCGCCAGCAGCTTTGACGGGGAGGCCGGGGAGCTGTTTTTT
cdr3_aa: CASSFDGEAGELFF

d_call: TRBD2
v_call: TRBV6-1
j_call: TRBJ2-7
clone_size: -
cdr3_nt: TGTGCCAGCAGTGAAACTAGCGGGGGTGAAAGCTCCTACGAGCAGTACTTC
cdr3_aa: CASSETSGGESSYEQYF

d_call: -
v_call: TRBV27
j_call: TRBJ2-3
clone_size: once
cdr3_nt: TGTGCCAGCAGTTCGACCGATACGCAGTATTTT
cdr3_aa: CASSSTDTQYF

d_call: TRBD1
v_call: TRBV5-1
j_call: TRBJ2-5
clone_size: -
cdr3_nt: TGCGCCAGCAGCTCAGGCAGGGGGGAGACCCAGTACTTC
cdr3_aa: CASSSGRGETQYF